The rows below give T cell receptor beta chains drawn from one sample of a study of human T cells and chemical hapten exposure. TCRdb called the RACE reads again in MiXCR, with one record for every CDR3 protein. This sample has roughly 260,000 distinct CDR3 sequences, with about 8.6% found just once. Sequencing used whole blood, obtained in connection with sensitization to the hapten diphenylcyclopropenone (DPC). Receptors originate from a woman between 40 and 50 years old with alopecia areata. Some clones in this sample may be carry-over from other donors' samples. CDR3s include the opening cysteine and the closing phenylalanine or tryptophan. A D gene is named only where the DNA matches it firmly. The size entry is marked missing in some rows and otherwise reads once, few, many or a size class.

>TRBV20-1|TRBD2|few|TRBJ2-2
TGCAGTGCTAGCCCGGCTAGCGGGAAGGCCGGGGAGCTGTTTTTT
CSASPASGKAGELFF
>TRBV7-9|NA|many|TRBJ1-1
TGTGCCAGCAGCTACGGAGGGGGTCCTGAAGCTTTCTTT
CASSYGGGPEAFF
>TRBV28|NA|few|TRBJ2-5
TGTGCCAGCAGTTTCAAGGGGCGGGAGACCCAGTACTTC
CASSFKGRETQYF
>TRBV3-1|TRBD1|NA|TRBJ2-1
TGTGCCAGCAGCCAAGATCTGAGACAGGGGAAACACAATGAGCAGTTCTTC
CASSQDLRQGKHNEQFF
>TRBV4-3|NA|NA|TRBJ2-2
TGCGCCAGCAGCCCCGGGATACCAGGCGGGGAGCTGTTTTTT
CASSPGIPGGELFF
>TRBV20-1|TRBD1|NA|TRBJ1-1
TGCAGTGCTATAGGGGGACAGATGAACACTGAAGCTTTCTTT
CSAIGGQMNTEAFF
>TRBV29-1|NA|NA|TRBJ2-5
TGCAGCGTTGAGGTGACGGGCCTTCAAGAGACCCAGTACTTC
CSVEVTGLQETQYF
>TRBV7-9|NA|NA|TRBJ2-3
TGTGCCAGCAGCAAATCTAGCACAGATACGCAGTATTTT
CASSKSSTDTQYF
>TRBV6-4|NA|NA|TRBJ1-6
TGTGCCAGCAGTGAGGGAAAGGATTCACCCCTCCACTTT
CASSEGKDSPLHF
>TRBV12-3/TRBV12-4|TRBD1|NA|TRBJ2-7
TGTGCCAGCAGTTTAATTAACAGGGGAAGGGAGCAGTACTTC
CASSLINRGREQYF
>TRBV20-1|NA|many|TRBJ1-6
TGCAGTGCTAGTGCGGTTACCAATTCACCCCTCCACTTT
CSASAVTNSPLHF
>TRBV2|NA|NA|TRBJ2-5
TGTGCCAGCAGCCCCTCACGGGCAGGACCTAAGGAGACCCAGTACTTC
CASSPSRAGPKETQYF
>TRBV2|NA|few|TRBJ2-1
TGTGCCAGCAGCGAGGACAGCGTCAATGAGCAGTTCTTC
CASSEDSVNEQFF
>TRBV6-6|NA|many|TRBJ2-3
TGTGCCAGCAGCCACGGGCCCCCTAGCACAGATACGCAGTATTTT
CASSHGPPSTDTQYF
>TRBV5-6|NA|NA|TRBJ1-5
TGTGCCAGCAGCTTTGCAGCCGATCAGCCCCAGCATTTT
CASSFAADQPQHF
>TRBV20-1|TRBD1|few|TRBJ1-5
TGCAGTGCTAGAGATTGGGGACAGGAGGGCAATCAGCCCCAGCATTTT
CSARDWGQEGNQPQHF
>TRBV28|TRBD2|few|TRBJ2-1
TGTGCCAGCATTTACGGCGGGAGGGTAAATGAGCAGTTCTTC
CASIYGGRVNEQFF
>TRBV7-2|NA|few|TRBJ1-5
TGTGCCAGCAGCTTCAGGGGCAATCAGCCCCAGCATTTT
CASSFRGNQPQHF
>TRBV5-5|TRBD2|NA|TRBJ2-2
TGTGCCAGCAGACTGACTAGCGGGAGTGTTACCGGGGAGCTGTTTTTT
CASRLTSGSVTGELFF
>TRBV6-5|NA|few|TRBJ2-1
TGTGCCAGCAGTCGCTGGGGCGGATACAATGAGCAGTTCTTC
CASSRWGGYNEQFF
>TRBV20-1|NA|NA|TRBJ1-3
TGCAGTGCTGGGGCCGATTACACCATATATTTT
CSAGADYTIYF
>TRBV9|NA|few|TRBJ2-5
TGTGCCAGCAGCGTAGGTTCAGGAGGAGGAGTGGAGACCCAGTACTTC
CASSVGSGGGVETQYF
>TRBV3-1|NA|few|TRBJ2-7
TGTGCCAGCAGCCAAGTACCGGGACGGTACGAGCAGTACTTC
CASSQVPGRYEQYF
>TRBV7-9|NA|NA|TRBJ2-6
TGTGCCAGCAGCTTGCATCAGACCGGGGCCAACGTCCTGACTTTC
CASSLHQTGANVLTF
>TRBV7-2|TRBD2|many|TRBJ2-7
TGTGCCAGCACCGCACTAGCGGGAGGGGGCGAGCAGTACTTC
CASTALAGGGEQYF
>TRBV7-9|TRBD1|NA|TRBJ2-1
TGTGCCAGCAGCTCCCGGGACAGAGCCTACAATGAGCAGTTCTTC
CASSSRDRAYNEQFF
>TRBV18|NA|few|TRBJ1-1
TGTGCCAGCTCACCCCCCGGGTTGCCTCAGTACACTGAAGCTTTCTTT
CASSPPGLPQYTEAFF
>TRBV11-1|NA|few|TRBJ2-1
TGTGCCAGCAGCCCTCAGGATTGGGATGAGCAGTTCTTC
CASSPQDWDEQFF
>TRBV6-2/TRBV6-3|NA|few|TRBJ1-1
TGTGCCAGCAGTTACTTTCTTTGGGCTTTGAACACTGAAGCTTTCTTT
CASSYFLWALNTEAFF
>TRBV12-3/TRBV12-4|NA|NA|TRBJ2-1
TGTGCCAGCAACGCCCGGACTACACTCTGGAGGGGGAATAATGAGCAGTTCTTC
CASNARTTLWRGNNEQFF
>TRBV28|NA|NA|TRBJ2-5
TGTGCCAGCAGTTCGCTACAGACAGAATCCGAGACCCAGTACTTC
CASSSLQTESETQYF
>TRBV6-2/TRBV6-3|NA|few|TRBJ2-7
TGTGCCAGCAGCAGGGACCGTCGCGAGCAGTACTTC
CASSRDRREQYF
>TRBV24-1|NA|few|TRBJ1-5
TGTGCCACCAGTCGGGGAGCGGCGCAGCCCCAGCATTTT
CATSRGAAQPQHF
>TRBV6-2/TRBV6-3|TRBD2|NA|TRBJ2-2
TGTGCCAGCAGCCCAGCGGGAGAGGGGACCGGGGAGCTGTTTTTT
CASSPAGEGTGELFF
>TRBV18|NA|NA|TRBJ1-5
TGTGCCAGCTCACCACCCGGGGCCAATCAGCCCCAGCATTTT
CASSPPGANQPQHF
>TRBV18|NA|many|TRBJ2-7
TGTGCCAGCTCACCTACGAACTCCTACGAGCAGTACTTC
CASSPTNSYEQYF
>TRBV4-1|NA|many|TRBJ1-1
TGCGCCAGCAGCCAAGACAGGAGGGGTGGTGAAGCTTTCTTT
CASSQDRRGGEAFF
>TRBV13|NA|few|TRBJ2-1
TGTGCCAGCAGCTTAGGCCTAATGGGTGACAATGAGCAGTTCTTC
CASSLGLMGDNEQFF
>TRBV12-3/TRBV12-4|TRBD1|few|TRBJ2-7
TGTGCCAGTACTACAGGGGGCTACGAGCAGTACTTC
CASTTGGYEQYF
>TRBV3-1|TRBD1|NA|TRBJ1-2
TGTGCCAGCAGCCAAGATCAGCCCGGACAGGGGGACTATGGCTACACCTTC
CASSQDQPGQGDYGYTF
>TRBV5-6|NA|many|TRBJ1-3
TGTGCCAGCAGCGGCGGGACATATCGGGGAAACACCATATATTTT
CASSGGTYRGNTIYF
>TRBV7-9|NA|many|TRBJ2-7
TGTGCCAGCAGCATCCGGAGGGCCTACGAGCAGTACTTC
CASSIRRAYEQYF
>TRBV4-3|TRBD1|NA|TRBJ2-7
TGCGCCAGCAGCCAAGATGCCCCTACAGGGGCCCTCTACGAGCAGTACTTC
CASSQDAPTGALYEQYF
>TRBV20-1|NA|few|TRBJ1-3
TGCAGTGCCAAAGTCTTTCCCCGACCGGGAGGCCGGTACTCTGGAAACACCATATATTTT
CSAKVFPRPGGRYSGNTIYF
>TRBV7-2|NA|NA|TRBJ2-7
TGTGCCAGCAGCTTAGTCGGAGGGGCAGAGCAGTACTTC
CASSLVGGAEQYF